This T cell receptor (beta chain) comes out of a study of T cell changes during pregnancy in multiple sclerosis. The data were produced by immunoSEQ multiplex PCR, yet TCRdb's version contains in-frame clones alone and is incomplete. The sample includes under 75,000 clones, 90% to 95% seen only once; the top ten take 2.5% to 4%. The receptor was derived from a female donor with multiple sclerosis, enrolled in a pregnancy study. Source: CD8+ T cells from peripheral blood mononuclear cells, taken in the second trimester of pregnancy.

The chain's CDR3 is CASSLSGIDEKLFF. DNA for the CDR3: TGCGCCAGCAGTCTCTCGGGGATAGATGAAAAACTGTTTTTT. The chain links TRBV23-1 to TRBJ1-4; D is ambiguous. TRBV23-1 is reported as an ORF; its role is uncertain. The V end lost 4 bases, the J end lost 6 bases, and 12 bases lay between the germline ends. CDR3 size: 14 residues.